These T cell receptor beta chains were read from a single sample in a study of T-cell reconstitution after alpha-beta-depleted transplantation in children. A single record per CDR3 protein comes from TCRdb applying MiXCR to the PCR reads. The data hold just over 350,000 distinct CDR3 sequences, with approximately 12% observed a single time. The material sequenced was PBMCs, taken from the stem cell graft. Receptors originate from a human donor who donated a stem cell graft to a child with Fanconi anemia. Both conserved end residues are part of each CDR3. The order of the fields is J gene, D gene, V gene, clone size, CDR3 DNA, CDR3 protein. A D gene is named only where the DNA matches it firmly. Not every row has a clone size; where given, it reads once, few, many or a size class.

J: TRBJ1-1
D: .
V: TRBV25-1
size: few
DNA: TGTGCCAGCAGCCTCGCAGGTACTATGAACACTGAAGCTTTCTTT
CDR3: CASSLAGTMNTEAFF

J: TRBJ2-3
D: .
V: TRBV20-1
size: many
DNA: TGCAGTGCTAGAGAGCCCGTGTCGGGCACAGATACGCAGTATTTT
CDR3: CSAREPVSGTDTQYF

J: TRBJ2-5
D: .
V: TRBV11-2
size: .
DNA: TGTGCCAGCAGCATCATGGCTCAGGCAGAGACCCAGTACTTC
CDR3: CASSIMAQAETQYF

J: TRBJ2-1
D: TRBD1
V: TRBV24-1
size: many
DNA: TGTGCCACCAGTGACCCCGGGACAGGGAGGGATGAGCAGTTCTTC
CDR3: CATSDPGTGRDEQFF

J: TRBJ2-6
D: TRBD1
V: TRBV5-1
size: many
DNA: TGCGCCAGCAGCGTCCCGGGACAGGGAAACGTCCTGACTTTC
CDR3: CASSVPGQGNVLTF

J: TRBJ2-7
D: .
V: TRBV5-6
size: few
DNA: TGTGCCAGCAGCTCTTACAGGGAGGTCGCCTACGAGCAGTACTTC
CDR3: CASSSYREVAYEQYF

J: TRBJ1-1
D: .
V: TRBV25-1
size: few
DNA: TGTGCCAGCAGTGAATATTTTGAACCTGAAGCTTTCTTT
CDR3: CASSEYFEPEAFF

J: TRBJ1-5
D: .
V: TRBV20-1
size: .
DNA: TGCAGTGCTAGAGGGACCCTCAATAATCAGCCCCAGCATTTT
CDR3: CSARGTLNNQPQHF

J: TRBJ1-6
D: .
V: TRBV7-6
size: .
DNA: TGTGCCAGCAGCTTAGGGCCGAATAATTCACCCCTCCACTTT
CDR3: CASSLGPNNSPLHF

J: TRBJ2-2
D: .
V: TRBV5-1
size: many
DNA: TGCGCCAGCAGCTTGGACCTCCCCGGGGAGCTGTTTTTT
CDR3: CASSLDLPGELFF

J: TRBJ2-1
D: TRBD2
V: TRBV10-2
size: few
DNA: TGCGCCAGCAGTGATCCAACTACTAGCGGGGGCGCCGGGAATGAGCAGTTCTTC
CDR3: CASSDPTTSGGAGNEQFF

J: TRBJ2-2
D: TRBD2
V: TRBV12-3/TRBV12-4
size: many
DNA: TGTGCCAGCAGTTTCCCTTTGACTAGCGGGAACACCGGGGAGCTGTTTTTT
CDR3: CASSFPLTSGNTGELFF

J: TRBJ2-1
D: .
V: TRBV5-1
size: few
DNA: TGCGCCAGCAGCTCATCCGGGTCTATCAATGAGCAGTTCTTC
CDR3: CASSSSGSINEQFF

J: TRBJ2-3
D: .
V: TRBV5-1
size: many
DNA: TGCGCCAGCAGCTTGGTGACAGCGAGCACAGATACGCAGTATTTT
CDR3: CASSLVTASTDTQYF

J: TRBJ1-5
D: .
V: TRBV6-1
size: many
DNA: TGTGCCAGCAGTGAAGCAGACGGAGTAATTCGACCCCAGCATTTT
CDR3: CASSEADGVIRPQHF

J: TRBJ1-1
D: .
V: TRBV29-1
size: few
DNA: TGCAGCGTTGATGTTGACGATGGGAACACTGAAGCTTTCTTT
CDR3: CSVDVDDGNTEAFF

J: TRBJ2-5
D: .
V: TRBV12-3/TRBV12-4
size: few
DNA: TGTGCCAGCAGGATACAAGAGACCCAGTACTTC
CDR3: CASRIQETQYF

J: TRBJ2-3
D: .
V: TRBV7-2
size: few
DNA: TGTGCCAGCAGCCCGGACCCGACAGGTCGGACGCAGTATTTT
CDR3: CASSPDPTGRTQYF

J: TRBJ2-6
D: .
V: TRBV5-1
size: .
DNA: TGCGCCAGCGCGTACACCCCTGGCCCTGGGGCCAACGTCCTGACTTTC
CDR3: CASAYTPGPGANVLTF

J: TRBJ2-2
D: .
V: TRBV4-3
size: .
DNA: TGCGCCAGCAGCCGAATGCGGGGATCCGGGGAGCTGTTTTTT
CDR3: CASSRMRGSGELFF

J: TRBJ2-2
D: .
V: TRBV5-8
size: few
DNA: TGTGCCAGCAGCCCTGAGCCCGGCCTGAACACCGGGGAGCTGTTTTTT
CDR3: CASSPEPGLNTGELFF

J: TRBJ2-2
D: .
V: TRBV6-1
size: many
DNA: TGTGCCAGCAGCATTTCGCGGCTGTTTTTT
CDR3: CASSISRLFF

J: TRBJ1-2
D: .
V: TRBV6-5
size: .
DNA: TGTGCCAGCAGTTACGGCGCGAACTATGGCTACACCTTC
CDR3: CASSYGANYGYTF

J: TRBJ2-5
D: .
V: TRBV7-6
size: .
DNA: TGTGCCAGCAGCTTAGCTCCGACGGGATCCCTTCAAGAGACCCAGTACTTC
CDR3: CASSLAPTGSLQETQYF

J: TRBJ2-7
D: .
V: TRBV7-2
size: many
DNA: TGTGCCAGCAGCCCCGGGAGCGAGCAGTACTTC
CDR3: CASSPGSEQYF

J: TRBJ2-1
D: .
V: TRBV24-1
size: many
DNA: TGTGCCACCAGTGATTTGACAGGGTCGAGGGCGAGCTCCTACAATGAGCAGTTCTTC
CDR3: CATSDLTGSRASSYNEQFF

J: TRBJ1-6
D: .
V: TRBV5-1
size: many
DNA: TGCGCCAGCAGCGAGGGACAACAAAATAATTCACCCCTCCACTTT
CDR3: CASSEGQQNNSPLHF

J: TRBJ1-1
D: .
V: TRBV29-1
size: few
DNA: TGCAGCGTTGAACGAGCTTTCTTT
CDR3: CSVERAFF

J: TRBJ1-1
D: .
V: TRBV5-1
size: many
DNA: TGCGCCAGCAGCTTGGTTGGTGGAGGGGACACTGAAGCTTTCTTT
CDR3: CASSLVGGGDTEAFF

J: TRBJ1-5
D: TRBD1
V: TRBV3-1
size: many
DNA: TGTGCCAGCAGCCTAACCCAGGGGGCGAGGCAGCCCCAGCATTTT
CDR3: CASSLTQGARQPQHF

J: TRBJ1-1
D: .
V: TRBV7-8
size: .
DNA: TGTGCCAGCAGCCCCCCGACAGGTCTTGAGGCTGAAGCTTTCTTT
CDR3: CASSPPTGLEAEAFF

J: TRBJ2-7
D: TRBD1
V: TRBV13
size: .
DNA: TGTGCCAGCAGCTCCCCAGGGACAGGATACCTCGAGCAGTACTTC
CDR3: CASSSPGTGYLEQYF

J: TRBJ2-1
D: TRBD2
V: TRBV7-6
size: few
DNA: TGTGCCAGCAGCTTAAGGTCTAGCGGGGGCGAGCAGTTCTTC
CDR3: CASSLRSSGGEQFF

J: TRBJ2-4
D: .
V: TRBV28
size: many
DNA: TGTGCCAGCAGTTTGTGGCAGGGGAGGAACATTCAGTACTTC
CDR3: CASSLWQGRNIQYF

J: TRBJ2-2
D: TRBD1
V: TRBV2
size: many
DNA: TGTGCCAGCAGTGGAGACCAGGGGGCGCGAGGCGGGGAGCTGTTTTTT
CDR3: CASSGDQGARGGELFF

J: TRBJ2-5
D: TRBD2
V: TRBV3-1
size: few
DNA: TGTGCCAGCAGCCAAGATCGTTTTTTGTTAGCGGGGGGTAACCAAGAGACCCAGTACTTC
CDR3: CASSQDRFLLAGGNQETQYF

J: TRBJ1-2
D: TRBD1
V: TRBV5-6
size: .
DNA: TGTGCCAGCAGCTTACTTCGACAGGGTCGTGGCTACACCTTC
CDR3: CASSLLRQGRGYTF

J: TRBJ1-2
D: .
V: TRBV4-1
size: many
DNA: TGCGCCAGCAGCCAAGACCCATCTAACTATGGCTACACCTTC
CDR3: CASSQDPSNYGYTF

J: TRBJ2-7
D: .
V: TRBV29-1
size: many
DNA: TGCAGCGTTGCCCGGACAGCGCCCTACGAGCAGTACTTC
CDR3: CSVARTAPYEQYF

J: TRBJ1-1
D: .
V: TRBV6-5
size: few
DNA: TGTGCCAGCAGTTACTCGTGGAACTTGAGGGAGGGTGAAGCTTTCTTT
CDR3: CASSYSWNLREGEAFF

J: TRBJ2-2
D: .
V: TRBV2
size: .
DNA: TGTGCCAGCAGTGAAGCGCACACCGGGGAGCTGTTTTTT
CDR3: CASSEAHTGELFF

J: TRBJ1-6
D: .
V: TRBV15
size: few
DNA: TGTGCCACCAGCATTGACACTCATTCACCCCTCCACTTT
CDR3: CATSIDTHSPLHF

J: TRBJ2-1
D: TRBD1
V: TRBV15
size: few
DNA: TGTGCCACAAGGAAACAGGGGCCGAACAATGAGCAGTTCTTC
CDR3: CATRKQGPNNEQFF

J: TRBJ2-5
D: TRBD1
V: TRBV12-3/TRBV12-4
size: many
DNA: TGTGCCAGCACTTTACAGGGGTCGGGGGAGACCCAGTACTTC
CDR3: CASTLQGSGETQYF

J: TRBJ2-4
D: .
V: TRBV12-3/TRBV12-4
size: few
DNA: TGTGCCAGCAGTTTTCTGTCGTTTGACATTCAGTACTTC
CDR3: CASSFLSFDIQYF

J: TRBJ2-5
D: .
V: TRBV20-1
size: .
DNA: TGCAGTGCTAGCAGCAGGGAAGAGACCCAGTACTTC
CDR3: CSASSREETQYF

J: TRBJ2-1
D: TRBD2
V: TRBV5-1
size: .
DNA: TGCGCCAGCAGCTTGCAGGGACTAGCGGGGTTGAATGAGCAGTTCTTC
CDR3: CASSLQGLAGLNEQFF

J: TRBJ1-1
D: TRBD1
V: TRBV2
size: few
DNA: TGTGCCAGCAGCGCGGACAGGGGAACTGAAGCTTTCTTT
CDR3: CASSADRGTEAFF

J: TRBJ2-1
D: .
V: TRBV29-1
size: many
DNA: TGCAGCGTTGAGGACCAGGGTTCGGTTTACAATGAGCAGTTCTTC
CDR3: CSVEDQGSVYNEQFF

J: TRBJ1-5
D: TRBD1
V: TRBV5-8
size: .
DNA: TGTGCCAGCAGCTCCGGGACAGGGGGGAATCAGCCCCAGCATTTT
CDR3: CASSSGTGGNQPQHF